This T cell receptor beta chain emerged from a study of post-analysis software for immune sequencing data. Overall study findings and caveats: Strong co-clustering by F measure linked samples that shared a preparation batch. Higher frequency in patients than in controls was seen for about five TRBV segments, with TRBV5-6, TRBV5-1 and TRBV20-1 among them.

Built from TCR beta cDNA, the libraries had unique molecular identifiers in them. There were roughly 0.95 to 11 million T cells, and about half a million cDNA molecules came from them. TCRdb re-called the PCR reads through MiXCR, storing one row per CDR3 protein. The table records hundreds of thousands of distinct CDR3 sequences, about 44% of them present only once. This CDR3 has 13 amino acids. Germline V gene lookup returns CDR1 SQVTM and CDR2 ANQGSEA. V was cut by 7 bases and J by 4 bases, with 14 bases left in between. The table lists this clonotype with a few counts. Its antigen is not identified.

The chain carries TRBV29-1 and TRBJ1-5; D perhaps matches TRBD1 (6 bases). The source material was blood. This TCR derives from a girl aged 5-17 years with multiple sclerosis. CDR3 in DNA: TGCAGCGGAATGACAGGCCCGAATCAGCCCCAGCATTTT. This gives the protein CSGMTGPNQPQHF.